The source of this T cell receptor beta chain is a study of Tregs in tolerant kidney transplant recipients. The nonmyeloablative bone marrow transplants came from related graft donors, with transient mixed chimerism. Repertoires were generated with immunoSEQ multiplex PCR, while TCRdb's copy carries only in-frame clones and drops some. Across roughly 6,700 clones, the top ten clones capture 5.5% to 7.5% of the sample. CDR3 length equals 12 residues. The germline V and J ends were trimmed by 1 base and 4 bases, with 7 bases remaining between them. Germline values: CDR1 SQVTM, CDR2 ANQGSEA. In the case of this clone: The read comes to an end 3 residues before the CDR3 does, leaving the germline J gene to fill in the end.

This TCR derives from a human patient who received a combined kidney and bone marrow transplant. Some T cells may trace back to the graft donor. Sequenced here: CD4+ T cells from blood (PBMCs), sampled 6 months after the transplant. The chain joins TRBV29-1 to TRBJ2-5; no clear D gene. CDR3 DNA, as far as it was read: TGCAGCGTTGAAGGTCTTCCAGAGACC. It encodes CSVEGLPET. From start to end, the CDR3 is CSVEGLPETQYF.